Presented here are 15 T cell receptor beta chains from one specimen sequenced in a study of shared clonotypes between healthy human individuals. Terminally differentiated effector memory CD45RA+ cells were excluded from the naive CD8 cells, which were CD45RO-negative and positively selected for CCR7. The method was immunoSEQ multiplex PCR; TCRdb's version includes in-frame clones alone and lacks a portion of them. The sample records approximately 2,200,000 clones, roughly 91% being singletons. The source material was naive CD8+ T cells from PBMCs. These receptors were obtained from a man aged 18 to 35 in good health. Some clones in this sample may be carry-over from other donors' samples.

The chain has TRBV30 and TRBJ1-6; D is uncertain. The germline V and J ends were trimmed by 3 bases and 7 bases, with 4 bases remaining between them. This CDR3 is 11 amino acids long. Germline V gene lookup returns CDR1 GTSNPN and CDR2 SVGIG (reference sequence). Here the CDR3 DNA reads TGTGCCTGGAGATGGAATTCACCCCTCCACTTT. It yields the protein CAWRWNSPLHF. The variable domain in full, with the rest retrieved from reference TRBV30 and TRBJ1-6, is SQTIHQWPATLVQPVGSPLSLECTVEGTSNPNLYWYRQAAGRGLQLLFYSVGIGQISSEVPQNLSASRPQDRQFILSSKKLLLSDSGFYLCAWRWNSPLHFGNGTRLTVT.

V and J are TRBV27 and TRBJ2-1, with 7 bases that match TRBD1. The length of the CDR3 is 12 residues. Losses at the gene ends were 5 bases for V and 14 bases for J; bases not matched to a gene: 9. The germline gives CDR1 MNHEY, CDR2 SMNVEV (reference sequence). CDR3 DNA: TGTGCCAGCAGTCTGGGACAGTCGAGCAAGTTCTTC. Its protein product is CASSLGQSSKFF.

The chain couples TRBV11-2 to TRBJ2-7, with D tentatively TRBD2 (5 bases). Trimming left V 5 bases short and J 5 bases short, with 13 bases between. This CDR3 comprises 13 residues. Per germline, CDR1 SGHAT and CDR2 FQNNGV. The DNA for the CDR3 is TGTGCCAGCAGCCAGGACTTATTGGACGAGCAGTACTTC. As protein: CASSQDLLDEQYF.

The rearrangement uses TRBV9 and TRBJ2-1; 9 nucleotides agree with TRBD1. Per the germline V gene, CDR1 is SGDLS and CDR2 is YYNGEE. The V segment lost 0 bases and the J segment 8 bases; nucleotides outside the gene matches: 6. The CDR3 covers 15 residues. This CDR3 reads CASSVETGTGHEQFF. As DNA, the CDR3 is TGTGCCAGCAGCGTAGAAACCGGGACAGGGCATGAGCAGTTCTTC.

This clone was seen once. At the DNA level, this CDR3 is encoded by other sequences in the same sample as well. The CDR3: CASSPREATEAFF. DNA of the CDR3: TGTGCCAGTAGTCCCAGGGAGGCCACTGAAGCTTTCTTT. J is TRBJ1-1 and V is TRBV19; the D gene is possibly TRBD1 (5 bases). V shed 5 bases and J shed 4 bases, with 11 bases lying between them. The CDR3 length is 13 residues. Germline CDR1 reads LNHDA; CDR2 reads SQIVND (reference sequence). Based on the CDR3 plus reference TRBV19 and TRBJ1-1, the full variable domain is DGGITQSPKYLFRKEGQNVTLSCEQNLNHDAMYWYRQDPGQGLRLIYYSQIVNDFQKGDIAEGYSVSREKKESFPLTVTSAQKNPTAFYLCASSPREATEAFFGQGTRLTVV.

The rearrangement joins TRBV5-8 to TRBJ2-7; TRBD1 is a possible D gene (5 bases). This CDR3 has 15 residues. CDR1 is SGHTS, CDR2 YDEGEE, per germline. V shed 1 base and J shed 0 bases, with 11 bases lying between them. DNA for the CDR3: TGTGCCAGCAGCTTGCGACAGCTGAGCTCCTACGAGCAGTACTTC. It yields the protein CASSLRQLSSYEQYF.

In this sample, this clone turned up once. The rearrangement uses TRBV19 and TRBJ1-2; no clear D. CDR1 is LNHDA and CDR2 is SQIVND in the germline V gene (reference sequence). The CDR3 extends over 13 amino acids. Trimming removed 5 bases at V and 0 bases at J, with 7 bases between. CDR3 sequence: CASSLSANYGYTF. The CDR3 coding sequence is TGTGCCAGTAGTCTGTCAGCTAACTATGGCTACACCTTC.

The chain is built from TRBV9 and TRBJ1-5; D is unclear. The CDR3 spans 15 residues. V gave up 4 bases and J gave up 3 bases, with 14 bases separating them. Germline-derived CDR1 and CDR2 are SGDLS and YYNGEE. This chain's CDR3 is CASSPAGSFNQPQHF. The CDR3 region has the DNA TGTGCCAGCAGCCCTGCAGGCAGTTTCAATCAGCCCCAGCATTTT.

The chain joins TRBV11-3 to TRBJ2-1, with 7 bases that match TRBD2. The CDR3 spans 18 residues. J lost 3 bases, V lost 1 base, and 12 bases had no gene match. Germline V gives CDR1 SGHNT, CDR2 YENEEA. The CDR3 is CASSLVAQAGLGYNEQFF. The CDR3 bases are TGTGCCAGCAGCTTAGTCGCCCAAGCGGGATTGGGCTACAATGAGCAGTTCTTC.

The chain has TRBV6-1 and TRBJ1-1; no definite D call. Germline V CDR1 and CDR2: MNHNS, SASEGT. V was pared by 7 bases and J by 1 base, with 16 bases between. CDR3 length: 15 amino acids. The CDR3 sequence is CASTGRNAANTEAFF. DNA for the CDR3: TGTGCCAGCACCGGGAGAAACGCTGCGAACACTGAAGCTTTCTTT.

As for this clone: The sample contains more than one DNA sequence encoding this CDR3. The gene calls are TRBV27 and TRBJ2-2; D is perhaps TRBD1 (5 bases). The V end was cut by 2 bases, the J end by 4 bases, with 11 bases between. CDR1 and CDR2 from the germline V gene are MNHEY and SMNVEV (reference sequence). The CDR3 has 15 amino acids. This chain's CDR3 is CASSLVGVGTGELFF. Written as DNA, the CDR3 is TGTGCCAGCAGTTTAGTAGGGGTTGGCACCGGGGAGCTGTTTTTT.

The chain uses TRBV14 and TRBJ2-5; 8 bases map to TRBD2. CDR1 and CDR2 from the germline V gene are SGHDN and FVKESK. The V gene end was trimmed by 0 bases and the J gene end by 1 base; junction bases not matched to a gene: 7. The CDR3 sequence is 17 residues long. The CDR3 bases are TGTGCCAGCAGCCAAGATTGGGCTAGCGGGCCCCAAGAGACCCAGTACTTC. Its translation is CASSQDWASGPQETQYF.

This rearrangement joins TRBV6-5 to TRBJ2-1, with D hard to call. V was pared by 0 bases and J by 5 bases, with 14 bases between. The CDR3 extends over 16 amino acids. CDR1 MNHEY and CDR2 SVGAGI come from the germline V gene. The CDR3 spells CASSYSSGEIHNEQFF. The DNA of the CDR3 is TGTGCCAGCAGTTACTCCTCCGGCGAGATCCACAATGAGCAGTTCTTC.

The chain carries TRBV27 and TRBJ2-5, with D possibly matching TRBD1 (6 bases). This CDR3 has 17 residues. The V end lost 2 bases, the J end lost 3 bases, and 19 bases lay between the germline ends. The germline CDR1 and CDR2 sequences are MNHEY and SMNVEV (reference sequence). DNA for the CDR3: TGTGCCAGCAGTTTAGGCAGGGGCCAGTTGGGAGAAGAGACCCAGTACTTC. Amino acid sequence: CASSLGRGQLGEETQYF.

V usage is TRBV6-6 and J usage is TRBJ2-2; the D is unclear. The germline V gene encodes CDR1 MNHNY and CDR2 SVGAGI (reference sequence). This CDR3 contains 12 residues. Trimming cost V 6 bases and J 7 bases, with 9 bases left between them. The CDR3, as DNA: TGTGCCAGCAGCCCCTGGGTCGGGGAGCTGTTTTTT. Its translation is CASSPWVGELFF.